This TCR beta chain is drawn from a study of cytomegalovirus exposure and HLA in healthy donors. Findings of the study overall: Likely technical artifact: a cluster of highly shared sequence variants.

Healthy bone marrow donors supplied every sample. About this clone: The antigen remains unidentified.

Use of 60 Vbeta and 13 Jbeta primers characterized the PCR. Only in-frame clones appear in the TCRdb table, and some are missing; sequencing was by immunoSEQ multiplex PCR. The data hold roughly 180,000 clones, with about three quarters observed a single time. The CDR3 is made up of 15 amino acids. V dropped 3 bases and J dropped 5; count of bases not matched to a gene: 8. V and J are TRBV5-7 and TRBJ2-7; 10 bases line up with TRBD1. TRBV5-7 is annotated as an ORF whose role is uncertain. Sequencing was performed on PBMCs. This TCR came from a man aged 45-60 years in good health and CMV-seropositive. The CDR3 loop reads CASSSTGTGEHEQYF. Written as DNA, the CDR3 is TGTGCCAGCAGCTCGACCGGGACAGGGGAACACGAGCAGTACTTC.